Following are 12 T cell receptor beta chains from one sample sequenced in a study of long-term antiretroviral therapy in people with HIV. Runs used v3.0 of the immunoSEQ assay and were done at survey level. Data came from immunoSEQ multiplex PCR; TCRdb stores just in-frame clones and leaves some out. The repertoire holds some 11,000 clones, approximately 83% seen once, with roughly 15% in the top ten. The material sequenced was unsorted PBMCs, taken 3.4 years after starting antiretroviral therapy. Receptor source: a man between 40 and 49 years old with HIV.

The rearrangement links TRBV29-1 to TRBJ1-1; 7 bases fit TRBD1. The germline CDR1 and CDR2 sequences are SQVTM and ANQGSEA. Trimming removed 5 bases from V and 10 bases from J; junction bases left unmatched: 13. This CDR3 is built from 13 residues. CDR3 nucleotide sequence: TGCAGCGTTAGCGGGGCAGGGGGTAGAGGAGCTTTCTTT. Residues: CSVSGAGGRGAFF.

The CDR3 region is CASSQGNTGELFF. The CDR3 region has the DNA TGTGCCAGCAGCCAGGGGAACACCGGGGAGCTGTTTTTT. The chain is built from TRBV7-6 and TRBJ2-2; the D gene is possibly TRBD1 (5 bases). V was trimmed by 5 bases and J by 1 base, leaving 5 bases between them. The CDR3 has 13 amino acids. From germline, CDR1 is SGHVS and CDR2 FNYEAQ.

This clone has only a few counts. The V and J genes are TRBV7-8 and TRBJ1-1; possible D gene TRBD1, 6 bases. The germline V and J ends were trimmed by 5 bases and 4 bases, with 17 bases remaining between them. Germline V gives CDR1 SGHVS, CDR2 FQNEAQ. This CDR3 has 15 amino acids. For the CDR3, the DNA is TGTGCCAGCAGCCCCACTCAGGCAGGGGTCACTGAAGCTTTCTTT. It codes for CASSPTQAGVTEAFF. The full variable domain, rest sourced from reference TRBV7-8 and TRBJ1-1, is GAGVSQSPRYKVAKRGQDVALRCDPISGHVSLFWYQQALGQGPEFLTYFQNEAQLDKSGLPSDRFFAERPEGSVSTLKIQRTQQEDSAVYLCASSPTQAGVTEAFFGQGTRLTVV.

The genes are TRBV23-1 and TRBJ2-7; 8 bases match TRBD2. TRBV23-1 is labeled an ORF, and its function is uncertain. The CDR3 runs 17 residues. J was trimmed by 4 bases and V by 4 bases; bases with no gene match: 15. Here the CDR3 reads CASSPNRGGGPWYEQYF. The CDR3 DNA is TGCGCCAGCAGTCCGAACCGGGGGGGAGGGCCGTGGTACGAGCAGTACTTC.

V and J are TRBV7-9 and TRBJ1-1, with D uncertain. V was cut by 8 bases and J by 5 bases, with 15 bases left in between. CDR1 is SEHNR and CDR2 is FQNEAQ in the germline V gene (reference sequence). This CDR3 contains 13 residues. The CDR3 sequence: CASFLLPSTEAFF. The CDR3 bases are TGTGCCAGCTTCCTTCTCCCCAGTACTGAAGCTTTCTTT.

This clone has a handful of counts. The junction departs from germline at one end; a sequencing error may be responsible. This chain uses TRBV5-6 with TRBJ1-5; 8 bases align to TRBD1. The CDR3 covers 14 residues. CDR1 and CDR2 from the germline V gene are SGHDT and YYEEEE. The CDR3 region is CASSSGTGVQPQHF. CDR3 DNA: TGTGCCAGTAGCTCCGGGACAGGCGTCCAGCCCCAGCATTTT.

V is TRBV6-6 and J is TRBJ2-1; TRBD1 matches 9 bases. CDR1 is MNHNY, CDR2 SVGAGI, per germline (reference sequence). J gave up 3 bases and V 6 bases, and 6 bases lay outside the gene matches. The CDR3 is 15 amino acids. CDR3: CASSSGTGIYNEQFF. The DNA of the CDR3 is TGTGCCAGCAGCTCCGGGACAGGGATCTACAATGAGCAGTTCTTC.

The rearrangement links TRBV6-5 to TRBJ1-3, with D uncertain. From germline, CDR1 is MNHEY and CDR2 SVGAGI. The CDR3 loop spans 15 amino acids. Trimming cost V 0 bases and J 1 base, with 7 bases left between them. CDR3 in DNA: TGTGCCAGCAGTTACTCGGGAGGGTCTGGAAACACCATATATTTT. Protein: CASSYSGGSGNTIYF.

Points on this clone: One end of the junction fails to match germline, which may point to a read error. The rearrangement uses TRBV5-8 and TRBJ2-1; 7 bases line up with TRBD2. CDR3 length equals 16 residues. Germline CDR1 is SGHTS and CDR2 is YDEGEE. CDR3 nucleotides: TGTGCCGGCAGCTTGATCGTGGGAGGGCCTTACAATGAGCAGTTCTTC. Its protein product is CAGSLIVGGPYNEQFF.

The V gene is TRBV28, the J gene TRBJ1-2; D perhaps matches TRBD1 (5 bases). The CDR3 has 17 residues. V lost 2 bases to trimming and J lost 8 bases, with 24 bases between them. Germline V gives CDR1 MDHEN, CDR2 SYDVKM. The CDR3 loop is CASSLEAGAGGGRGYTF. In DNA form, the CDR3 reads TGTGCCAGCAGTTTAGAAGCCGGGGCCGGGGGGGGTCGAGGCTACACCTTC.

The chain is built from TRBV10-3 and TRBJ1-4; D is perhaps TRBD1 (6 bases). CDR1 is ENHRY and CDR2 is SYGVKD in the germline V gene. The ends were cut back, 4 bases at V and 3 bases at J, with 9 bases in the middle. The CDR3 extends over 14 amino acids. The CDR3 here is CAISAQGPNEKLFF. In DNA form, the CDR3 reads TGTGCCATCAGTGCACAGGGACCTAATGAAAAACTGTTTTTT.

V gene TRBV19 combines with J gene TRBJ1-5; D unresolved. Per the germline V gene, CDR1 is LNHDA and CDR2 is SQIVND (reference sequence). V lost 9 bases, J lost 6 bases, and 18 bases lay in between. The CDR3 consists of 14 residues. The CDR3 region has the DNA TGTGCCAGCACTACACCCGGAGGAGGTCAGCCCCAGCATTTT. As protein: CASTTPGGGQPQHF.